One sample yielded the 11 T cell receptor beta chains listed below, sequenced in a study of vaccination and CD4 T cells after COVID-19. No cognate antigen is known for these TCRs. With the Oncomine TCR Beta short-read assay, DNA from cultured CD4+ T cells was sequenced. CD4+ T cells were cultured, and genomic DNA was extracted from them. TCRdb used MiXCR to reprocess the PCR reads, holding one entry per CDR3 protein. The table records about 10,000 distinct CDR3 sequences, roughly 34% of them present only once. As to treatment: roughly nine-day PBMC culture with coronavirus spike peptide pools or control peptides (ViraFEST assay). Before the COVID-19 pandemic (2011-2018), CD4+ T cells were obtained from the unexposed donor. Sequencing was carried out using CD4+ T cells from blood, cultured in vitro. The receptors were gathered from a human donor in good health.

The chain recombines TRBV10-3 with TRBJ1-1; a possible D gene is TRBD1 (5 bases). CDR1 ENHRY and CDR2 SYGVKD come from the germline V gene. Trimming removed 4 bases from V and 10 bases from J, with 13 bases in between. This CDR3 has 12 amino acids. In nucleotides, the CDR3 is TGTGCCATCAGTGTTGACAGCATTTTAGCTTTCTTT. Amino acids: CAISVDSILAFF.

The CDR3 reads CASSLRDRGSGAFF. CDR3 sequence (DNA): TGTGCCAGCAGCCTCCGGGACAGAGGGAGTGGGGCTTTCTTT. The J gene is TRBJ1-1, the V gene TRBV7-2, with 7 bases that match TRBD1. V shed 5 bases, J shed 11 bases, and the junction held 14 bases outside the gene matches. The CDR3 is 14 residues long. The V gene's germline CDR1 is SGHTA and CDR2 FQGNSA.

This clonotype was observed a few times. CDR3 residues: CSASRGIGQPQHF. CDR3 nucleotide sequence: TGCAGTGCTAGCAGGGGGATCGGTCAGCCCCAGCATTTT. The chain combines TRBV20-1 with TRBJ1-5, with 7 bases identical to TRBD1. V was pared by 3 bases and J by 6 bases, with 5 bases of the junction left unmatched. There are 13 residues in the CDR3. The germline V gene has CDR1 DFQATT and CDR2 SNEGSKA (reference sequence).

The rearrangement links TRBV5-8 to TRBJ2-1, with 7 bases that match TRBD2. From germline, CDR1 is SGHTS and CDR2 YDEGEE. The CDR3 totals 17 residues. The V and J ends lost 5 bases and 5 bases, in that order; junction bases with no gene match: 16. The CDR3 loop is CASSTPPLAVQDNEQFF. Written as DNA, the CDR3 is TGTGCCAGCAGTACCCCTCCTCTAGCGGTCCAGGACAATGAGCAGTTCTTC.

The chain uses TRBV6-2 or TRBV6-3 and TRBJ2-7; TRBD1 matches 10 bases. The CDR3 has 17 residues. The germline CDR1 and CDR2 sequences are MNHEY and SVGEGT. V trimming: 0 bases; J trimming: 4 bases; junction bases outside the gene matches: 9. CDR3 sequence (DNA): TGTGCCAGCAGTTACTCGATAAAGAGGACAGGGGGGTACGAGCAGTACTTC. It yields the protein CASSYSIKRTGGYEQYF.

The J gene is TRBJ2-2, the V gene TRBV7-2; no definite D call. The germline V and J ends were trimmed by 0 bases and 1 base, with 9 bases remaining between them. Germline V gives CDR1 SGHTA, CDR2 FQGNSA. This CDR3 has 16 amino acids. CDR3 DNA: TGTGCCAGCAGCTTAGCGAGACTTCTGAACACCGGGGAGCTGTTTTTT. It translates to CASSLARLLNTGELFF. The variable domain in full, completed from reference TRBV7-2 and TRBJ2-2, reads GAGVSQSPSNKVTEKGKDVELRCDPISGHTALYWYRQSLGQGLEFLIYFQGNSAPDKSGLPSDRFSAERTGGSVSTLTIQRTQQEDSAVYLCASSLARLLNTGELFFGEGSRLTVL.

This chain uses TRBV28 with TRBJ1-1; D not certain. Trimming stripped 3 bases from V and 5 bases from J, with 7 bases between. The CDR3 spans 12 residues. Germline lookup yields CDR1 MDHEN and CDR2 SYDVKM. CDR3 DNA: TGTGCCAGCAGTTTGTTAAGTACTGAAGCTTTCTTT. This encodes CASSLLSTEAFF.

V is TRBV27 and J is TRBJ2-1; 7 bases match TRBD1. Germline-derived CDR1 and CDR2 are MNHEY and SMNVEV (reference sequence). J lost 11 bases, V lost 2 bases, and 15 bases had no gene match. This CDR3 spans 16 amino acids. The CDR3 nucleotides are TGTGCCAGCAGTTTAGGGCACTCCGGGACAGATGGGAAGCAGTTCTTC. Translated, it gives CASSLGHSGTDGKQFF.

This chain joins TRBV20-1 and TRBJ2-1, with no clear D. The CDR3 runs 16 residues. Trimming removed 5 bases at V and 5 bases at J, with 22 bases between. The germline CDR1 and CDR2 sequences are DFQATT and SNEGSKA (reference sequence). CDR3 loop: CSASDRHRLVDNEQFF. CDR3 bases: TGCAGTGCTTCTGACCGTCACCGACTGGTGGACAATGAGCAGTTCTTC.

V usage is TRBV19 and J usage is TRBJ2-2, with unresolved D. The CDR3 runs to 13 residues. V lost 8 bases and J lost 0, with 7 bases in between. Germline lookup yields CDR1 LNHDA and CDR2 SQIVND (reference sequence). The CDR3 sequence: CASLRANTGELFF. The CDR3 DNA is TGTGCCAGTCTCCGGGCGAACACCGGGGAGCTGTTTTTT.

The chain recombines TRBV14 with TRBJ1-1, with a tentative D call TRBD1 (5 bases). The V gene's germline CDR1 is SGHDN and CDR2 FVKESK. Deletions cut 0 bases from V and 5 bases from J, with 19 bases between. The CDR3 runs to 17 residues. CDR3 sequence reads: CASSQEPGWDPGTEAFF. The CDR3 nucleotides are TGTGCCAGCAGCCAAGAGCCGGGGTGGGACCCTGGGACTGAAGCTTTCTTT.